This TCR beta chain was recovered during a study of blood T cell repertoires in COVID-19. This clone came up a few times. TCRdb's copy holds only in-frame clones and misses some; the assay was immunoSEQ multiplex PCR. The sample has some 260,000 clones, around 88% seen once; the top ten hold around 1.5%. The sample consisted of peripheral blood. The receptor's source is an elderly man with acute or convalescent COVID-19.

CDR3 region: CASSQDLHEGHGVTEAFF. The CDR3 DNA is TGCGCCAGCAGCCAAGATCTCCATGAGGGACATGGGGTCACTGAAGCTTTCTTT. The chain employs TRBV4-3 and TRBJ1-1, with a possible D match to TRBD1 (6 bases). Trimming cost V 0 bases and J 4 bases, with 21 bases left between them. CDR3 size: 18 residues. Germline values: CDR1 LGHNA, CDR2 YSLEER.